What follows is one TCR beta chain and its context. This specimen belongs to a study of cytomegalovirus exposure and HLA in healthy donors. CDR1 is SGHRS, CDR2 YFSETQ, per germline. The ends were cut back, 7 bases at V and 2 bases at J, with 6 bases in the middle. The CDR3 loop spans 11 amino acids. PCR used 60 Vbeta primers and 13 Jbeta primers. Sequenced by immunoSEQ multiplex PCR; TCRdb stores in-frame clones only, minus some. Seen here are fewer than 150,000 clones, about 85% observed once, and the top ten hold under 8.5%. Sequences were obtained from PBMCs. V usage is TRBV5-1 and J usage is TRBJ2-5, with TRBD2 as a possible D gene (5 bases). This clonotype was sampled from a woman aged 30 to 39 in good health and CMV-seropositive. This CDR3 reads CASRDQETQYF. Here the CDR3 DNA reads TGCGCCAGCCGGGATCAAGAGACCCAGTACTTC.